These 8 T cell receptor beta chains came from one sample sequenced in a study of cytomegalovirus exposure and HLA in healthy donors. PCR amplification relied on 60 Vbeta primers (plus 13 Jbeta primers). Measured with immunoSEQ multiplex PCR; TCRdb has only the in-frame clones, and not every one. The table records roughly 140,000 clones, around 76% of them present only once. Input material: PBMCs. The receptors shown here come from a man younger than 35 in good health and CMV-seronegative.

The V call is TRBV28, the J call TRBJ2-7; possibly TRBD2 for D (5 bases). Germline V gene data show CDR1 as MDHEN and CDR2 as SYDVKM. Trimming cost V 3 bases and J 5 bases, with 14 bases left between them. CDR3 length equals 14 residues. The DNA for the CDR3 is TGTGCCAGCAGTTTGAGGGTGGCTCCTAACGAGCAGTACTTC. Its protein product is CASSLRVAPNEQYF.

This clone was picked up a small number of times. The chain recombines TRBV6-8 with TRBJ2-3, with D perhaps TRBD2 (6 bases). The CDR3 length is 15 residues. Germline assignment: CDR1 MNHGY and CDR2 SAAAGT. V was trimmed by 7 bases and J by 2 bases, leaving 16 bases between them. The CDR3 loop reads CASISRGSYTDTQYF. CDR3 DNA: TGTGCCAGCATAAGTCGGGGGAGTTACACAGATACGCAGTATTTT.

The V call is TRBV27, the J call TRBJ2-1; 8 bases map to TRBD2. CDR3 length: 14 amino acids. The junction had 2 bases not matched to a gene; V was cut back by 4 bases and J by 3 bases. Germline-derived CDR1 and CDR2 are MNHEY and SMNVEV (reference sequence). The CDR3 protein is CASSSLAGYNEQFF. DNA for the CDR3: TGTGCCAGCAGTTCCCTAGCGGGCTACAATGAGCAGTTCTTC.

The V and J genes are TRBV7-9 and TRBJ2-3, with D perhaps TRBD1 (6 bases). The germline V and J ends were trimmed by 1 base and 1 base, with 9 bases remaining between them. The CDR3 sequence is 15 residues long. Per the germline V gene, CDR1 is SEHNR and CDR2 is FQNEAQ (reference sequence). CDR3 DNA sequence: TGTGCCAGCAGCTTAGTGGCAGGGGGCACAGATACGCAGTATTTT. Translation gives CASSLVAGGTDTQYF.

This sequence joins TRBV5-1 and TRBJ2-7, with D uncertain. Germline V gene data show CDR1 as SGHRS and CDR2 as YFSETQ. The germline V and J ends were trimmed by 1 base and 2 bases, with 13 bases remaining between them. This CDR3 region has 15 residues. CDR3 sequence (DNA): TGCGCCAGCAGCTTGATGTCAGACAAGACCTACGAGCAGTACTTC. This gives the protein CASSLMSDKTYEQYF. Full variable domain (rest looked up from reference TRBV5-1 and TRBJ2-7): KAGVTQTPRYLIKTRGQQVTLSCSPISGHRSVSWYQQTPGQGLQFLFEYFSETQRNKGNFPGRFSGRQFSNSRSEMNVSTLELGDSALYLCASSLMSDKTYEQYFGPGTRLTVT.

This clone showed up just once. This rearrangement joins TRBV29-1 to TRBJ2-7; a weak D match, TRBD2 (6 bases). V lost 5 bases, J lost 3 bases, and 17 bases lay in between. The CDR3 is 14 residues long. Germline CDR1 and CDR2: SQVTM and ANQGSEA. The CDR3 protein is CSVKYPGGDYEQYF. CDR3 nucleotides: TGCAGCGTTAAATACCCAGGAGGGGACTACGAGCAGTACTTC.

The chain joins TRBV18 to TRBJ1-5, with 9 bases identical to TRBD1. V dropped 5 bases and J dropped 7; count of bases not matched to a gene: 9. The CDR3 length is 15 residues. Germline V CDR1 and CDR2: KGHSH, LQKENI. The CDR3 coding sequence is TGTGCCAGCTCAACCGGGACAGGGTATTACCAGCCCCAGCATTTT. It specifies CASSTGTGYYQPQHF.

In its sample, this clone was seen a few times. In the same sample, other DNA sequences code for this CDR3. The V call is TRBV30, the J call TRBJ1-5; D may be TRBD1 (6 bases). Germline V lookup: CDR1 GTSNPN, CDR2 SVGIG (reference sequence). Trimming removed 0 bases at V and 7 bases at J, with 10 bases between. This CDR3 spans 13 amino acids. CDR3 DNA: TGTGCCTGGAGTGTACAGGGAGCCCAGCCCCAGCATTTT. This translates into CAWSVQGAQPQHF. The full variable domain, in which reference TRBV30 and TRBJ1-5 provide the parts outside the CDR3, is SQTIHQWPATLVQPVGSPLSLECTVEGTSNPNLYWYRQAAGRGLQLLFYSVGIGQISSEVPQNLSASRPQDRQFILSSKKLLLSDSGFYLCAWSVQGAQPQHFGDGTRLSIL.